This T cell receptor (beta chain) appears in the sequencing data of a study of graft-versus-host responses after intestinal transplantation. The study's findings and limits: GvH clones were found in recipient marrow; some appeared first in ileum or blood. GvH clone levels peaked in circulation, and this peak was associated with early post-transplant HvG declines.

Generated by immunoSEQ multiplex PCR, the TCRdb table keeps only in-frame clones and is missing some. The repertoire consists of over 80,000 clones, with 91% occurring once and the leading ten covering about 0.18%. Regarding this clone: Its antigen is currently unknown.

J lost 0 bases, V lost 2 bases, and 6 bases had no gene match. Germline lookup yields CDR1 LGHNA and CDR2 YNFKEQ. This CDR3 region has 17 residues. The receptor comes from a human donor who was the organ donor for an intestinal transplant. The chain has TRBV4-2 and TRBJ1-4; 7 nucleotides line up with TRBD1. Material: unstimulated CD4+ T cells sorted from spleen or lymph node cells, obtained before transplant. The CDR3 region is CASSQPRGTATNEKLFF. DNA for the CDR3: TGTGCCAGCAGCCAACCCAGGGGGACAGCAACTAATGAAAAACTGTTTTTT.